The text below deals with one T cell receptor (beta chain). The data stem from a study of blood T cell repertoires in COVID-19. Across the whole study: The samples span acute and convalescent COVID-19 from the United States, Italy and Spain.

The data were produced by immunoSEQ multiplex PCR, yet TCRdb's version contains in-frame clones alone and is incomplete. The data contain about 120,000 clones, around 91% of them singletons. Seattle's cohort entered during active infection and was followed longitudinally. The trim removed 7 bases at V and 3 bases at J, leaving 12 bases unmatched. In germline, CDR1 is SEHNR, CDR2 FQNEAQ (reference sequence). CDR3 length: 16 amino acids. Sequencing was performed on peripheral blood. V usage is TRBV7-9 and J usage is TRBJ1-2; 9 bases map to TRBD1. The TCR was taken from a woman in her sixties with COVID-19, enrolled during active disease. The CDR3: CASKNNRGRNDYGYTF. CDR3 bases: TGTGCCAGCAAGAACAACAGGGGGCGCAATGACTATGGCTACACCTTC. The variable domain in full, with the rest retrieved from reference TRBV7-9 and TRBJ1-2, is DTGVSQNPRHKITKRGQNVTFRCDPISEHNRLYWYRQTLGQGPEFLTYFQNEAQLEKSRLLSDRFSAERPKGSFSTLEIQRTEQGDSAMYLCASKNNRGRNDYGYTFGSGTRLTVV.